A selection of T cell receptor beta chains follows, all from one sample in a study of radiation and T cells in renal cell carcinoma. Sequencing was performed with immunoSEQ multiplex PCR; in TCRdb, only in-frame clones are kept and a portion is missing. The sample shows 110,000 to 150,000 clones, around 78% of them seen only once. This sample comprised blood, obtained from a patient whose treatment included radiotherapy and nephrectomy. The receptors derive from a woman in her 50s with renal cell carcinoma. The CDR3 runs from the conserved cysteine through the conserved F or W.

v_gene	j_gene	CDR3aa
TRBV7-6	TRBJ1-1	CASSNDPGTEAFF
TRBV5-4	TRBJ2-1	CASSSGTSGNYNEQFF
TRBV7-2	TRBJ2-1	CASSQSVAGGNEQFF
TRBV7-9	TRBJ2-1	CASSLAGGRSEQFF
TRBV27	TRBJ1-1	CASSPGTRMNTEAFF
TRBV10-2	TRBJ2-7	CASKDRSYEQYF
TRBV2	TRBJ1-5	CASKAGTGGPGPQHF
TRBV9	TRBJ2-7	CASSVAGADEQYF
TRBV6-6	TRBJ1-1	CASSYSRGSEAFF
TRBV9	TRBJ1-3	CASSVATGTNTIYF
TRBV4-2	TRBJ2-7	CASSRRGLAGGEQYF
TRBV30	TRBJ1-1	CAWSTGLNTEAFF
TRBV18	TRBJ2-7	CASSPNRGPSEQYF
TRBV7-9	TRBJ2-2	CASSPLAGRGELFF
TRBV27	TRBJ2-7	CASSIQGAHYEQYF
TRBV5-4	TRBJ2-7	CASSLPDSEQYF
TRBV5-1	TRBJ2-7	CASGLDRGSEQYF
TRBV6-5	TRBJ2-7	CASSYIRGWTNYEQYF
TRBV4-3	TRBJ2-3	CASSQDPRATDTQYF
TRBV19	TRBJ1-5	CASSMSGGRVSNQPQHF
TRBV5-1	TRBJ2-5	CASSRDMQETQYF
TRBV5-4	TRBJ2-1	CASSSGHINEQFF
TRBV7-2	TRBJ1-2	CASSYPGLVYGYTF
TRBV6-6	TRBJ2-7	CASSYGTGIYEQYF
TRBV6-5	TRBJ1-1	CASSYRQGAVGEAFF
TRBV7-2	TRBJ1-1	CASSSGQRNTEAFF
TRBV2	TRBJ2-2	CASRQDRDTGELFF
TRBV9	TRBJ2-1	CASSVGRSGGAVEQFF
TRBV5-1	TRBJ1-5	CASSVSTVCDQPQHF
TRBV4-3	TRBJ1-2	CASSQGTGGYGYTF
TRBV11-2	TRBJ1-3	CASSLRGLGNTIYF
TRBV7-9	TRBJ2-3	CASSLYSGGNTDTQYF
TRBV7-2	TRBJ2-1	CASSLQAGASYNEQFF
TRBV9	TRBJ1-3	CASSVTQEWAGNTIYF
TRBV2	TRBJ2-5	CASSGLTSGDQETQYF
TRBV2	TRBJ2-2	CASSAEVPGELFF
TRBV29-1	TRBJ2-7	CSVAGGYSEQYF
TRBV7-8	TRBJ2-3	CASSLPGLAGKPDTQYF
TRBV7-2	TRBJ1-1	CASSLETKNTEAFF
TRBV18	TRBJ2-2	CASSKTESNTGELFF
TRBV5-1	TRBJ2-1	CASSPGTGAGEQFF
TRBV5-4	TRBJ2-3	CASSSTSGVTDTQYF
TRBV9	TRBJ2-7	CASSPSTGVSLESNYEQYF
TRBV5-4	TRBJ2-3	CASSLLSDWTQYF
TRBV30	TRBJ1-2	CAWWDRSNYGYTF
TRBV2	TRBJ1-5	CASSERTIRNQPQHF
TRBV4-3	TRBJ2-7	CASSKGQGAYEQYF
TRBV7-7	TRBJ1-2	CASSLVGVGGTYGYTF
TRBV20-1	TRBJ2-7	CSAAGGNEQYF